These 10 T cell receptor beta chains originate from one sample sequenced in a study of CXCR3-negative and CXCR3-positive naive CD8 T cells. Study-wide results and limits: A higher hydrophobicity marked the TRB CDR3s of CXCR3-positive naive cells versus CXCR3-negative naive cells.

UMI-labeled TRB cDNA libraries were prepared by 5' RACE. No DNA is given; TCRdb re-called the 5' RACE reads and lists each CDR3 protein once. This sample contains 50,000 to 65,000 distinct CDR3 sequences. These receptors' antigens are unknown. Material for sequencing was naive CXCR3+ CD8+ T cells from blood. Subset indicated: CD45RO-CCR7+CD27+CD95- naive CD8+ T cells expressing CXCR3 (TNR3+). The receptors originated from a human donor in good health. Some clones in this sample may be carry-over from other donors' samples.

The chain links TRBV7-8 to TRBJ1-1. The CDR3 length is 17 residues. The germline V gene has CDR1 SGHVS and CDR2 FQNEAQ. Here the CDR3 reads CASSLEVGLLLNTEAFF. Full variable domain (rest looked up from reference TRBV7-8 and TRBJ1-1): GAGVSQSPRYKVAKRGQDVALRCDPISGHVSLFWYQQALGQGPEFLTYFQNEAQLDKSGLPSDRFFAERPEGSVSTLKIQRTQQEDSAVYLCASSLEVGLLLNTEAFFGQGTRLTVV.

V and J are TRBV3-1 and TRBJ2-1; no DNA is available, so the TRBD1 call from TCRdb remains unchecked. CDR3 length: 15 residues. The germline gives CDR1 LGHDT, CDR2 YNNKEL (reference sequence). CDR3 sequence reads: CASSPRDRVEYEQFF.

CDR3 loop: CAGSLGGVRNEQFF. This rearrangement joins TRBV7-2 to TRBJ2-1; TCRdb's D gene call, TRBD1, goes unchecked for lack of DNA. CDR3 length equals 14 residues. Germline-derived CDR1 and CDR2 are SGHTA and FQGNSA.

The V and J genes are TRBV7-9 and TRBJ2-7; absent DNA, TCRdb's TRBD1 call cannot be checked. Per germline, CDR1 SEHNR and CDR2 FQNEAQ (reference sequence). There are 15 residues in the CDR3. This CDR3 reads CASNDPDRHSYEQYF.

The chain recombines TRBV15 with TRBJ2-3; the D call of TRBD2 rests on TCRdb alone, since no DNA is present to check it. Germline values: CDR1 LNHNV, CDR2 YYDKDF (reference sequence). CDR3 length equals 15 residues. CDR3 protein: CATSRSGGATDTQYF.

The rearrangement links TRBV19 to TRBJ2-1; no DNA is available, so the TRBD2 call from TCRdb remains unchecked. Germline CDR1 LNHDA, CDR2 SQIVND (reference sequence). The CDR3 consists of 17 residues. This CDR3 reads CASSAGEGWTLYNEQFF. Complete variable domain (other parts from reference TRBV19 and TRBJ2-1): DGGITQSPKYLFRKEGQNVTLSCEQNLNHDAMYWYRQDPGQGLRLIYYSQIVNDFQKGDIAEGYSVSREKKESFPLTVTSAQKNPTAFYLCASSAGEGWTLYNEQFFGPGTRLTVL.

The V call is TRBV5-5, the J call TRBJ2-5; absent DNA, TCRdb's TRBD1 call cannot be checked. The germline gives CDR1 SGHKS, CDR2 YYEKEE (reference sequence). This CDR3 has 15 residues. CDR3 protein: CASSANPLGGETQYF.

This chain joins TRBV7-9 and TRBJ2-1. The CDR3 runs 13 residues. The V gene's germline CDR1 is SEHNR and CDR2 FQNEAQ (reference sequence). The CDR3 protein is CASADFSYNEQFF. Together with reference TRBV7-9 and TRBJ2-1, the CDR3 gives the full variable domain: DTGVSQNPRHKITKRGQNVTFRCDPISEHNRLYWYRQTLGQGPEFLTYFQNEAQLEKSRLLSDRFSAERPKGSFSTLEIQRTEQGDSAMYLCASADFSYNEQFFGPGTRLTVL.

The chain couples TRBV5-6 to TRBJ2-7; TCRdb's D call, TRBD1, is unchecked because there is no DNA. The germline gives CDR1 SGHDT, CDR2 YYEEEE. CDR3 length: 14 residues. The CDR3 spells CASSHAPRGNEQYF.

This chain links TRBV6-1 with TRBJ2-5. Germline loops: CDR1 MNHNS, CDR2 SASEGT. The CDR3 extends over 15 amino acids. CDR3 loop: CASTSSTADQETQYF.